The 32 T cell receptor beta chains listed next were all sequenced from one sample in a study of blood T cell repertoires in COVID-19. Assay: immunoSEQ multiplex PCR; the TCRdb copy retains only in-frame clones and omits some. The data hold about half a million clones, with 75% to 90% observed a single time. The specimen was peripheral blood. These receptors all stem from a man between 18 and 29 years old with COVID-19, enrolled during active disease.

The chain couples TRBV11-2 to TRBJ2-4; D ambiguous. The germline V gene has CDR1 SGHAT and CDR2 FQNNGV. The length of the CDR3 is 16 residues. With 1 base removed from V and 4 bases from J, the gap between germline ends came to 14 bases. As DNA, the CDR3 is TGTGCCAGCAGCTTAGTGCCTGGCGGAGAAAAAAACATTCAGTACTTC. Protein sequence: CASSLVPGGEKNIQYF.

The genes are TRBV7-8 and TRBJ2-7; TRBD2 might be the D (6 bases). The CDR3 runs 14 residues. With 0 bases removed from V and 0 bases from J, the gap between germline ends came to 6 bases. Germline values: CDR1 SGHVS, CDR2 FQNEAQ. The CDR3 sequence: CASSLAGGSYEQYF. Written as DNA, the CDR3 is TGTGCCAGCAGCTTAGCCGGGGGCTCCTACGAGCAGTACTTC. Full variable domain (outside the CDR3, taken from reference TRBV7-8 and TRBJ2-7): GAGVSQSPRYKVAKRGQDVALRCDPISGHVSLFWYQQALGQGPEFLTYFQNEAQLDKSGLPSDRFFAERPEGSVSTLKIQRTQQEDSAVYLCASSLAGGSYEQYFGPGTRLTVT.

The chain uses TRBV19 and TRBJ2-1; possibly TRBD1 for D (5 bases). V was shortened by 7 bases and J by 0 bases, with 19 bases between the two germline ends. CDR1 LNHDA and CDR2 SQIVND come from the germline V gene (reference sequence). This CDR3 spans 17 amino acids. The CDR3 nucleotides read TGTGCCAGTAATCCCTGGGGCGGCCTTTCCTCCTACAATGAGCAGTTCTTC. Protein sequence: CASNPWGGLSSYNEQFF.

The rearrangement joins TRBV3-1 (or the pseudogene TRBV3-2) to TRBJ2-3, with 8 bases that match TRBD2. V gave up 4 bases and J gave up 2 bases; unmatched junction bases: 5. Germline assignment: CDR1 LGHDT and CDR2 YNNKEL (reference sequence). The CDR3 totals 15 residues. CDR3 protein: CASSLLAGLTDTQYF. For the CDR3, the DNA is TGTGCCAGCAGCCTTCTAGCGGGTCTCACAGATACGCAGTATTTT.

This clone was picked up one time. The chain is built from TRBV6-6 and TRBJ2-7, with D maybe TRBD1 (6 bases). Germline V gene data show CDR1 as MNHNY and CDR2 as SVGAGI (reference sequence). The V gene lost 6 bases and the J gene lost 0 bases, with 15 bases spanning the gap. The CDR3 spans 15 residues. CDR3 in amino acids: CASSLPGQPSYEQYF. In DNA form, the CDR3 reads TGTGCCAGCAGCCTACCGGGACAACCCTCCTACGAGCAGTACTTC.

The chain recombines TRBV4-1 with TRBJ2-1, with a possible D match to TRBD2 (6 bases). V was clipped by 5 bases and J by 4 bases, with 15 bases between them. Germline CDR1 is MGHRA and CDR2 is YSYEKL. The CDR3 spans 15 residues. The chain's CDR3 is CASSAPGLAYNEQFF. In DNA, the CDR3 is TGCGCCAGCAGCGCGCCGGGACTTGCTTACAATGAGCAGTTCTTC.

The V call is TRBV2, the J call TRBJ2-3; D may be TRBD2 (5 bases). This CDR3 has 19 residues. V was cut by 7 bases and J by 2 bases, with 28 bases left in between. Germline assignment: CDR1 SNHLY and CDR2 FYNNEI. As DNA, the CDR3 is TGTGCCAGCAAGGACCGAGACCGACGATCCGAGGGCCCCACAGATACGCAGTATTTT. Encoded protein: CASKDRDRRSEGPTDTQYF.

The CDR3 is CASGLGQGGSPLHF. The CDR3 DNA reads TGTGCTAGTGGTTTGGGACAGGGAGGCTCACCCCTCCACTTT. This chain links TRBV12-5 with TRBJ1-6; TRBD1 matches 7 bases. After removal of 1 base from V and 10 bases from J, the junction contained 4 bases not matched to a gene. CDR1 LGHNT and CDR2 FRNRAP come from the germline V gene. This CDR3 contains 14 residues.

CDR3 residues: CASSETLVGGGYTF. The DNA of the CDR3 is TGTGCCAGCAGTGAGACTTTAGTCGGGGGAGGCTACACCTTC. The J gene is TRBJ1-2, the V gene TRBV6-1; maybe TRBD1 (5 bases). Germline-derived CDR1 and CDR2 are MNHNS and SASEGT. This CDR3 has 14 amino acids. The V and J ends lost 3 bases and 8 bases respectively, with 16 bases between them.

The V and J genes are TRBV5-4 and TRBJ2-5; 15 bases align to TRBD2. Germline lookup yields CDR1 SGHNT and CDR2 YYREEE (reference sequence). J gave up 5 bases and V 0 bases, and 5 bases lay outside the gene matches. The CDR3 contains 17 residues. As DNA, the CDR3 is TGTGCCAGCAGCTTGGGGACTAGCGGGGGGGCAAAGGAGACCCAGTACTTC. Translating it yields CASSLGTSGGAKETQYF.

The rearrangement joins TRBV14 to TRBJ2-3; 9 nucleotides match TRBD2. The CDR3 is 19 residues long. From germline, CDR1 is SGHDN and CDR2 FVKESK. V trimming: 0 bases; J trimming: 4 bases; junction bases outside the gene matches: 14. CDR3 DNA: TGTGCCAGCAGCCAAGATTGGGTCCGGGGCGGGAGGGCCTCAGATACGCAGTATTTT. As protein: CASSQDWVRGGRASDTQYF.

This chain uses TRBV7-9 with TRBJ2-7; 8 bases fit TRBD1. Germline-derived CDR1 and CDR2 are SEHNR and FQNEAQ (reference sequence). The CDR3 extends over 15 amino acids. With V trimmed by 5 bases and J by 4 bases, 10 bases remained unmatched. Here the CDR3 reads CASSKDRVRGYEQYF. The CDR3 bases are TGTGCCAGCAGCAAGGACAGGGTGAGAGGGTACGAGCAGTACTTC.

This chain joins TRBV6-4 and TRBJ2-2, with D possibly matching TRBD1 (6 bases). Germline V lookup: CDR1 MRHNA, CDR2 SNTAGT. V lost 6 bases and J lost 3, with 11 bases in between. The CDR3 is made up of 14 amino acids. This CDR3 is CASRTGQHTGELFF. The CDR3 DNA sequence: TGTGCCAGCAGAACCGGACAGCACACCGGGGAGCTGTTTTTT.

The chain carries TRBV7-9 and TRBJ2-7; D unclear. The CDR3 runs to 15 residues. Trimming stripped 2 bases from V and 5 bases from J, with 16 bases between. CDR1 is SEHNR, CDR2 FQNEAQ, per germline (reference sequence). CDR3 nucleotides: TGTGCCAGCAGCTTAAGGCAGACGACGACAAACGAGCAGTACTTC. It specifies CASSLRQTTTNEQYF.

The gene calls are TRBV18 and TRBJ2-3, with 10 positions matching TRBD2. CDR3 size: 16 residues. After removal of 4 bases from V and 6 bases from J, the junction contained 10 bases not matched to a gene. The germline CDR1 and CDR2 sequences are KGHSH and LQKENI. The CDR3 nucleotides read TGTGCCAGCTCACTTCAAGCGGGGGGGCCTTACGATACGCAGTATTTT. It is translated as CASSLQAGGPYDTQYF.

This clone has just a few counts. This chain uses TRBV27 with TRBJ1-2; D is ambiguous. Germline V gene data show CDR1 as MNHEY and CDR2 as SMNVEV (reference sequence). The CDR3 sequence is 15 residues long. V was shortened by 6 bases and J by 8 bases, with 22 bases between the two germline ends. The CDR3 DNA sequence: TGTGCCAGCAGCCTAACCGGAGGTCTGAGGAGGGGCTACACCTTC. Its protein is CASSLTGGLRRGYTF.

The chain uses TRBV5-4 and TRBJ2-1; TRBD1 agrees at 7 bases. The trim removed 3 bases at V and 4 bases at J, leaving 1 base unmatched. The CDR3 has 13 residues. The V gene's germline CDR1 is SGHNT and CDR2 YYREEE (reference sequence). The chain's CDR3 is CASSSTGYNEQFF. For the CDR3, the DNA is TGTGCCAGCAGCTCGACAGGGTACAATGAGCAGTTCTTC.

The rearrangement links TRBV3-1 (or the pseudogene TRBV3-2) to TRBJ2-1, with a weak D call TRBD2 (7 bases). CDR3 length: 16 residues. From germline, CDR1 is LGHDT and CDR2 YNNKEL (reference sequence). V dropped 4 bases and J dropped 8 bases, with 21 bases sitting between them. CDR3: CASSLHPGGGGDEQFF. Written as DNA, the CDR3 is TGTGCCAGCAGCCTCCACCCCGGGGGCGGGGGCGATGAGCAGTTCTTC.

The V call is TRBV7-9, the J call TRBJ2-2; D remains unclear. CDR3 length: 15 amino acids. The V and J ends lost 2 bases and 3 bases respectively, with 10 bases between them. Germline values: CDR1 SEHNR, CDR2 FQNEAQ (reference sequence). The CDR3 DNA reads TGTGCCAGCAGCTTACTCAGCGAAGACACCGGGGAGCTGTTTTTT. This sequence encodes CASSLLSEDTGELFF. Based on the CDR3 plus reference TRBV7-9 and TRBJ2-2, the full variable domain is DTGVSQNPRHKITKRGQNVTFRCDPISEHNRLYWYRQTLGQGPEFLTYFQNEAQLEKSRLLSDRFSAERPKGSFSTLEIQRTEQGDSAMYLCASSLLSEDTGELFFGEGSRLTVL.

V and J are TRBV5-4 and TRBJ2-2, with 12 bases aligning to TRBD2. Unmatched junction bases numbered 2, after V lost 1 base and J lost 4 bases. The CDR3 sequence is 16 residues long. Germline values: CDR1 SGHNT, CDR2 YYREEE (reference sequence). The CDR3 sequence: CASSLLLAGGTGELFF. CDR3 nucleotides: TGTGCCAGCAGCTTGCTACTAGCGGGAGGCACCGGGGAGCTGTTTTTT.

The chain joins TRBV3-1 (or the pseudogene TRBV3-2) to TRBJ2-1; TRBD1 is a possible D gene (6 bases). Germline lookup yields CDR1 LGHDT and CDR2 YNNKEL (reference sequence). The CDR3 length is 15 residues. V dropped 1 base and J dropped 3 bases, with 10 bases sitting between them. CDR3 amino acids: CASSQGIQGYNEQFF. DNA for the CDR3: TGTGCCAGCAGCCAAGGGATACAGGGCTACAATGAGCAGTTCTTC.

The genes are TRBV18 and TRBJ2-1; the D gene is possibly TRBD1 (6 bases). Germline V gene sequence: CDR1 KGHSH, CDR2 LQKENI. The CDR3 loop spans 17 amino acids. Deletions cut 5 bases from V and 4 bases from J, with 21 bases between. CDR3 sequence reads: CASSSYTGGQTYNEQFF. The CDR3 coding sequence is TGTGCCAGCTCATCCTACACCGGAGGACAGACTTACAATGAGCAGTTCTTC.

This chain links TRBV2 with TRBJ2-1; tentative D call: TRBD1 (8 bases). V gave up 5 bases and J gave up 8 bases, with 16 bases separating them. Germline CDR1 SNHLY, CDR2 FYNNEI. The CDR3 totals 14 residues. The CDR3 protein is CASSIRTGRDEQFF. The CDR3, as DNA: TGTGCCAGCAGTATAAGGACAGGGAGGGATGAGCAGTTCTTC.

In nucleotides, the CDR3 is TGTGCCAGCAGCAATGACAGGGTTAACTATGGCTACACCTTC. Protein: CASSNDRVNYGYTF. J is TRBJ1-2 and V is TRBV9, with TRBD1 identical over 7 bases. CDR3 length: 14 amino acids. From germline, CDR1 is SGDLS and CDR2 YYNGEE. The V and J ends lost 4 bases and 1 base, in that order; junction bases with no gene match: 4.

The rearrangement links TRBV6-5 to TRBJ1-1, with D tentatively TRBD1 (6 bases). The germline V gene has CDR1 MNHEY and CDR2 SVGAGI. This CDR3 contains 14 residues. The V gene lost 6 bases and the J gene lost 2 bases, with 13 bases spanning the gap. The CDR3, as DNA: TGTGCCAGCAGCCCGACAGGAGCTAACACTGAAGCTTTCTTT. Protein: CASSPTGANTEAFF.

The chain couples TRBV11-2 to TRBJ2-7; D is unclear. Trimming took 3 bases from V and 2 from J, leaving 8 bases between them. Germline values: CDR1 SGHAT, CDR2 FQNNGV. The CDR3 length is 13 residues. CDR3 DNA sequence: TGTGCCAGCAGCTTCGGGTTTCCCTACGAGCAGTACTTC. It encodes CASSFGFPYEQYF.

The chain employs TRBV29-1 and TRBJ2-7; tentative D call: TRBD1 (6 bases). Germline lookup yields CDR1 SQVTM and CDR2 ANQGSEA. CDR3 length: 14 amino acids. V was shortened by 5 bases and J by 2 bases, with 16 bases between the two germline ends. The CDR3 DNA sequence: TGCAGCGTTCGCTCCAGGGGTCAGACCTACGAGCAGTACTTC. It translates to CSVRSRGQTYEQYF.

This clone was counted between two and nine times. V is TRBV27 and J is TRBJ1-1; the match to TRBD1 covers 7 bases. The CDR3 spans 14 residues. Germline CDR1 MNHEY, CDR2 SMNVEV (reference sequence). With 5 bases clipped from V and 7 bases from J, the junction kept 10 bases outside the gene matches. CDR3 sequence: CASSPHSGTDEAFF. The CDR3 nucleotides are TGTGCCAGCAGTCCTCATTCCGGGACAGATGAAGCTTTCTTT.

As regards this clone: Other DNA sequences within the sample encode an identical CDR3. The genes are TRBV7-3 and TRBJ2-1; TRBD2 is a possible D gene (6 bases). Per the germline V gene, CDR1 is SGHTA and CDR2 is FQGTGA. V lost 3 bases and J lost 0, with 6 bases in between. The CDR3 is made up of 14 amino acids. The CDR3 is CASSFGGSYNEQFF. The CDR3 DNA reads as TGTGCCAGCAGCTTCGGGGGCTCCTACAATGAGCAGTTCTTC.

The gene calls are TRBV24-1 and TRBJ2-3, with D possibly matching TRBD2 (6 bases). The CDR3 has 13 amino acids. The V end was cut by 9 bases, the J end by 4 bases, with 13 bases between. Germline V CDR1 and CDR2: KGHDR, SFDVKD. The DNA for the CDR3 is TGTGCCACCGCGGACCCTAGCGCAGATACGCAGTATTTT. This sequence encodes CATADPSADTQYF.

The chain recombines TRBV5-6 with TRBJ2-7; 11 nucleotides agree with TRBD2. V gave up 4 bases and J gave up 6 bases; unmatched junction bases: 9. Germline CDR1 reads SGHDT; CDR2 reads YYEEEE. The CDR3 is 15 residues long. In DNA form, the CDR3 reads TGTGCCAGCAGCCCCTGGACTAGCGGGTGGGTCGAGCAGTACTTC. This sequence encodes CASSPWTSGWVEQYF.

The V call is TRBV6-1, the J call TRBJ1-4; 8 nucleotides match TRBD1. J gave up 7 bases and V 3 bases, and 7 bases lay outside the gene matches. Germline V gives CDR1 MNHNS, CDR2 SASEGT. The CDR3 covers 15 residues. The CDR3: CASSDKSGGSEKLFF. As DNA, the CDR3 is TGTGCCAGCAGTGATAAATCAGGGGGCAGTGAAAAACTGTTTTTT.